Below, 9 T cell receptor beta chains from the same sample are listed, as sequenced in a study of naive and memory T cell subsets. Two oligonucleotides, mixed equimolar, formed the beta constant-region primer covering TRBC1 and TRBC2. Four rounds of PCR amplified the ligated cDNA using nested alpha and beta constant-region primers plus SP2. TCRdb reprocessed the UMI-ligation and nested PCR reads via MiXCR and lists one record per CDR3 protein. The sample has around 29,000 distinct CDR3 sequences, less than 20% seen once. The material sequenced was effector memory CD4+ T cells from blood. Subset reported: effector memory, CD45RA- CD27-. The receptors were sampled from a human donor in good health.

This clonotype was observed many times. The chain links TRBV12-3 or TRBV12-4 to TRBJ2-5; the D gene is possibly TRBD2 (5 bases). The CDR3 contains 16 residues. The ends were cut back, 5 bases at V and 5 bases at J, with 21 bases in the middle. CDR3 residues: CASSPRVGGRGETQYF. Here the CDR3 DNA reads TGTGCCAGCAGTCCACGGGTTGGCGGGCGAGGGGAGACCCAGTACTTC.

The chain uses TRBV29-1 and TRBJ2-5, with D possibly called TRBD1 or TRBD2 (5 bases each). The V gene lost 6 bases and the J gene lost 2 bases, with 10 bases spanning the gap. The CDR3 consists of 12 residues. The germline V gene encodes CDR1 SQVTM and CDR2 ANQGSEA. CDR3 sequence: CSVGTGQETQYF. As DNA, the CDR3 is TGCAGCGTCGGGACGGGACAAGAGACCCAGTACTTC.

V is TRBV30 and J is TRBJ1-5; D is possibly TRBD1 (5 bases). Germline lookup yields CDR1 GTSNPN and CDR2 SVGIG (reference sequence). The CDR3 loop spans 14 amino acids. CDR3 in DNA: TGTGCTTCTCGGGACCCCGGGGGGAATCAGCCCCAGCATTTT. Amino acid sequence: CASRDPGGNQPQHF.

CDR3 amino acids: CASSVRTEAFF. In DNA, the CDR3 is TGTGCCAGCAGTGTAAGGACTGAAGCTTTCTTT. V gene TRBV28 combines with J gene TRBJ1-1, with no clear D. V lost 5 bases, J lost 5 bases, and 6 bases lay in between. The CDR3 is 11 residues long. Per the germline V gene, CDR1 is MDHEN and CDR2 is SYDVKM.

This clonotype was picked up many times. The chain joins TRBV20-1 to TRBJ1-6; the match to TRBD1 covers 8 bases. V shed 0 bases, J shed 7 bases, and the junction held 8 bases outside the gene matches. CDR3 length equals 16 residues. Germline values: CDR1 DFQATT, CDR2 SNEGSKA (reference sequence). CDR3 amino acids: CSARDTGTGGNSPLHF. The DNA for the CDR3 is TGCAGTGCTAGAGATACTGGAACAGGGGGGAATTCACCCCTCCACTTT.

The sample holds one count of this clonotype. The chain combines TRBV9 with TRBJ2-1; D possibly corresponds to TRBD2 (5 bases). Germline CDR1 reads SGDLS; CDR2 reads YYNGEE. The ends were cut back, 0 bases at V and 4 bases at J, with 23 bases in the middle. CDR3 length: 19 residues. CDR3 nucleotides: TGTGCCAGCAGCGTAGCTGCCGGGCCCGTGGGCTCGGGGTACAATGAGCAGTTCTTC. Translating gives CASSVAAGPVGSGYNEQFF.

In its sample, this clonotype is medium-sized. The chain recombines TRBV7-2 with TRBJ1-5; D may be TRBD1 (6 bases). Germline CDR1 SGHTA, CDR2 FQGNSA. The V gene lost 6 bases and the J gene lost 11 bases, with 14 bases spanning the gap. CDR3 length equals 12 residues. This chain's CDR3 is CASRQGREAQHF. CDR3 in DNA: TGTGCCAGCAGGCAGGGGCGAGAGGCCCAGCATTTT.

The chain combines TRBV20-1 with TRBJ2-3; D unclear. This CDR3 has 13 residues. V was cut by 5 bases and J by 3 bases, with 12 bases left in between. Germline lookup yields CDR1 DFQATT and CDR2 SNEGSKA (reference sequence). DNA of the CDR3: TGCAGTGCTTGCGTGCGTCCGACAGATACGCAGTATTTT. Its protein is CSACVRPTDTQYF.

This clonotype occurred a few times. J is TRBJ2-6 and V is TRBV30; D is unresolved. CDR1 and CDR2 from the germline V gene are GTSNPN and SVGIG (reference sequence). This CDR3 region has 15 residues. Between the trimmed V and J ends, which lost 2 bases and 0 bases, there was a span of 8 bases. The CDR3 sequence: CAWSNSASGANVLTF. CDR3 DNA sequence: TGTGCCTGGAGTAACTCAGCCTCTGGGGCCAACGTCCTGACTTTC.